This T cell receptor beta chain was sequenced in a study of regulatory T cells in long-lasting Graves disease. Study-wide points: Patients with persistent disease showed a bias toward TRBV28, TRBJ1-2 and TRBJ2-5. Newly diagnosed patients had higher TCR diversity than persistent Graves' patients did. Sample size was small, which may have lowered accuracy.

Libraries of TCR beta came from iRepertoire HTBI primers plus Arm-PCR of CDR3 regions. Each CDR3 protein is one row after TCRdb ran MiXCR on the multiplex PCR reads. The sample has 650,000 to 700,000 distinct CDR3 sequences, approximately 29% seen once. This sample's time point: persistent/refractory GD, antithyroid drugs over 5 years with positive TRAb. The TCR library was made from RNA extracted from PBMCs. Germline CDR1 reads LNHDA; CDR2 reads SQIVND (reference sequence). V was trimmed by 6 bases and J by 2 bases, leaving 17 bases between them. This CDR3 region has 15 residues. A remark on this clonotype: Its antigen is still unknown.

The material sequenced was peripheral blood mononuclear cells (PBMCs), taken when the disease was refractory, from a patient treated with antithyroid drugs. The sequence derives from a female donor with Graves disease. The chain joins TRBV19 to TRBJ2-7, with a tentative D call TRBD2 (7 bases). The CDR3 reads CASRRGGASTYEQYF. CDR3 DNA sequence: TGTGCCAGTAGAAGAGGGGGGGCTTCTACCTACGAGCAGTACTTC. The full variable domain, rest sourced from reference TRBV19 and TRBJ2-7, is DGGITQSPKYLFRKEGQNVTLSCEQNLNHDAMYWYRQDPGQGLRLIYYSQIVNDFQKGDIAEGYSVSREKKESFPLTVTSAQKNPTAFYLCASRRGGASTYEQYFGPGTRLTVT.